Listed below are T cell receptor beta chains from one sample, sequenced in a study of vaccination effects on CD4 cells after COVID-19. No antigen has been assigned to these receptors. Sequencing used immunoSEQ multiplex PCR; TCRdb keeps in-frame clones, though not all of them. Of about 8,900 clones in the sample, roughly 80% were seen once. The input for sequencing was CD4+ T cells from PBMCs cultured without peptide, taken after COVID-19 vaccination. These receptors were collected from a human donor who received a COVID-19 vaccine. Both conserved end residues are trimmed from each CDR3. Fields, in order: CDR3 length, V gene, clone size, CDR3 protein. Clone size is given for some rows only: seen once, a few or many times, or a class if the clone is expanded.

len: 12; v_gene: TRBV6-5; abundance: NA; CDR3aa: ASSYSSSSYEQY
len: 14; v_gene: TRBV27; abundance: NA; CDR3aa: ASKKWAGGPKDTQY
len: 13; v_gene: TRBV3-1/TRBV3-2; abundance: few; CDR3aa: ASSSRRQGGEKLF
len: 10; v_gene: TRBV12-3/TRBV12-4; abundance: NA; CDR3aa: ASRGGESPLH
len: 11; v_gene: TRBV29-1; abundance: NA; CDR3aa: SVEPLYQETQY
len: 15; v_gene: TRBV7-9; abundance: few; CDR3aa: ASSPYRGRPPTDTQY
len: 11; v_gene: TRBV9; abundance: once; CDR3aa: ASNRPGANVLT
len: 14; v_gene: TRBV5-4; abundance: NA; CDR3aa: ASSPTGGGLAGEQY
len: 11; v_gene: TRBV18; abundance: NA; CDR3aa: ASSRGTSYEQY
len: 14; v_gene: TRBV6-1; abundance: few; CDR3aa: ASSEAVAESHYGYT
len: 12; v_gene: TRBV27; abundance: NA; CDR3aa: ASSLLGLELEQY